This T cell receptor (beta chain) was observed in a study of response to subunit inactivated influenza vaccine. The study, taken as a whole, reports: Authors suggested that a seasonal influenza vaccination recruits few new T cells each time.

Note on this clonotype: Its antigen is as yet unknown.

TCRdb redid the calling of the RT-PCR reads with MiXCR, one entry per CDR3 protein. The table lists about 530,000 distinct CDR3 sequences, approximately 12% of them singletons. The CDR3 is 16 residues long. V gave up 1 base and J gave up 6 bases; unmatched junction bases: 7. Per the germline V gene, CDR1 is MNHEY and CDR2 is SMNVEV (reference sequence). This TCR derives from a man aged 50 to 60 who received an inactivated influenza vaccine. The chain couples TRBV27 to TRBJ2-7; 12 positions match TRBD1. The specimen comprised PBMCs from blood, sampled on the day of vaccination. CDR3 DNA: TGTGCCAGCAGTTTATTGTCGGGACAGGGGGCAAGCGAGCAGTACTTC. Protein product: CASSLLSGQGASEQYF.